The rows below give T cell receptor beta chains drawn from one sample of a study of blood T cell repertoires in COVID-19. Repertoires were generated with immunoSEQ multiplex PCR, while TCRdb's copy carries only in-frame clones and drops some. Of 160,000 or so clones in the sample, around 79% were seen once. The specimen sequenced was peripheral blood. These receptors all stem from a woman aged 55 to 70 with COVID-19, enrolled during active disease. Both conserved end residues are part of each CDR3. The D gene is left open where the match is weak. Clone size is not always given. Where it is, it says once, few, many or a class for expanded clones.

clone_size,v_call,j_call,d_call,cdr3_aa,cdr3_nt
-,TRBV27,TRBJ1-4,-,CASRGSLFNEKLFF,TGTGCCAGCAGGGGGAGTTTATTTAATGAAAAACTGTTTTTT
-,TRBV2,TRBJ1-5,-,CASTPGVPTGDYQPQHF,TGTGCCAGCACACCTGGAGTCCCGACAGGAGATTATCAGCCCCAGCATTTT
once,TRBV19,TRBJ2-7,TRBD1,CASSSTGTGLSYEQYF,TGTGCCAGTAGTTCTACCGGGACAGGCCTCTCCTACGAGCAGTACTTC
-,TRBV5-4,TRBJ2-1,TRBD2,CASSPNVAGEGNEQFF,TGTGCCAGCAGCCCGAACGTGGCGGGAGAGGGCAATGAGCAGTTCTTC
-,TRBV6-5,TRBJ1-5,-,CASSNDYSNQPQHF,TGTGCCAGCAGTAACGACTATAGCAATCAGCCCCAGCATTTT
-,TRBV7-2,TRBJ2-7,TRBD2,CASSSAGGNAYEQYF,TGTGCCAGCAGCTCAGCGGGAGGGAACGCTTACGAGCAGTACTTC
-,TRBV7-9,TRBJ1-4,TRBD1,CASSSTGVANEKLFF,TGTGCCAGCAGCTCCACAGGGGTTGCTAATGAAAAACTGTTTTTT
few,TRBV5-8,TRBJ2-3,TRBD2,CASSWGLAGTRTSTDTQYF,TGTGCCAGCAGCTGGGGACTAGCGGGGACCCGAACTAGCACAGATACGCAGTATTTT
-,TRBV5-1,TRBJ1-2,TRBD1,CASSYTGGEGYTF,TGCGCCAGCAGCTACACAGGGGGCGAAGGCTACACCTTC
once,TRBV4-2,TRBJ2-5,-,CASSQPTEIQETQYF,TGTGCCAGCAGCCAACCGACAGAGATCCAAGAGACCCAGTACTTC
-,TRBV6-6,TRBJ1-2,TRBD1,CASSRGQGIEGYTF,TGTGCCAGCAGCAGGGGACAGGGGATTGAAGGCTACACCTTC
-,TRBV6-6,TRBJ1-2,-,CASSNTGSYGYTF,TGTGCCAGCAGTAATACAGGGAGCTATGGCTACACCTTC
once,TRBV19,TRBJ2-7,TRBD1,CASSIVEGQVREQYF,TGTGCCAGTAGTATAGTAGAAGGACAGGTACGTGAGCAGTACTTC
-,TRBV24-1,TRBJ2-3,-,CATSDTGKDTQYF,TGTGCCACCAGTGATACGGGGAAGGATACGCAGTATTTT
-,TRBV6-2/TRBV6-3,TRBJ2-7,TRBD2,CASSYSLAATYEQYF,TGTGCCAGCAGTTACTCACTAGCGGCTACCTACGAGCAGTACTTC
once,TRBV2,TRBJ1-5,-,CASSEGGVGNQPQHF,TGTGCCAGCAGTGAGGGGGGTGTAGGCAATCAGCCCCAGCATTTT
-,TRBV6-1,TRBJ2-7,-,CASSEAQAGEWKQYF,TGTGCCAGCAGTGAAGCGCAGGCAGGGGAGTGGAAGCAGTACTTC
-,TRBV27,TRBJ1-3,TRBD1,CASSPGTGGRNTIYF,TGTGCCAGCAGTCCCGGGACAGGGGGCCGAAACACCATATATTTT
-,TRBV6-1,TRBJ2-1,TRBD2,CASSEDPRLAEVGNEQFF,TGTGCCAGCAGTGAAGATCCCAGACTAGCGGAGGTGGGGAATGAGCAGTTCTTC
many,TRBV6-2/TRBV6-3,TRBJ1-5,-,CASSYGGNQPQHF,TGTGCCAGCAGTTACGGAGGTAATCAGCCCCAGCATTTT
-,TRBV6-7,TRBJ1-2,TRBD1,CASTARDRSYGYTF,TGTGCCAGCACCGCCCGGGACAGAAGCTATGGCTACACCTTC
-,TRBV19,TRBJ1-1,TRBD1,CASSMGTGASLEAFF,TGTGCCAGTAGTATGGGTACAGGGGCCAGCCTTGAAGCTTTCTTT
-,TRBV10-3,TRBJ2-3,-,CAISESSGTDTQYF,TGTGCCATCAGTGAGTCATCTGGCACAGATACGCAGTATTTT
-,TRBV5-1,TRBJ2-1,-,CASSLDKTGGEQFF,TGCGCCAGCAGCTTGGACAAGACCGGGGGTGAGCAGTTCTTC
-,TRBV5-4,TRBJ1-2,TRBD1,CASSLGGGGVMVGYTF,TGTGCCAGCAGCTTGGGAGGAGGGGGCGTGATGGTTGGCTACACCTTC
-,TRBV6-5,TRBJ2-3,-,CASSTGLSTDTQYF,TGTGCCAGCAGTACAGGGCTTAGCACAGATACGCAGTATTTT
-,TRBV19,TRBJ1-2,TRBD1,CASSTGQGRGYTF,TGTGCCAGTAGTACCGGACAGGGTCGGGGCTACACCTTC
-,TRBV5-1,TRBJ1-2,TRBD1,CASSLDTGVSGYTF,TGCGCCAGCAGCTTGGATACAGGGGTATCGGGCTACACCTTC
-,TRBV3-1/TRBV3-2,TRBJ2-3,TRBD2,CASSLDIRGGGDTQYF,TGTGCCAGCAGCCTGGACATCCGGGGGGGCGGGGATACGCAGTATTTT
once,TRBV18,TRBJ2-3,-,CASSPPDIYTDTQYF,TGTGCCAGCTCACCACCAGACATCTACACAGATACGCAGTATTTT
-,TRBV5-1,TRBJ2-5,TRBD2,CASSLAGGTSGETQYF,TGCGCCAGCAGCTTGGCCGGAGGGACTAGCGGAGAGACCCAGTACTTC
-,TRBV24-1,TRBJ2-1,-,CATRGAPGNEQFF,TGTGCCACCAGAGGAGCGCCCGGAAATGAGCAGTTCTTC
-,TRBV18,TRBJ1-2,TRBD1,CASSPGLGQNYGYTF,TGTGCCAGCTCACCTGGGCTGGGACAGAACTATGGCTACACCTTC
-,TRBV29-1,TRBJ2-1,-,CSVRLSNSYNEQFF,TGCAGCGTTCGACTCTCGAACTCCTACAATGAGCAGTTCTTC
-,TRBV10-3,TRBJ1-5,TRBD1,CAITFSGTGGQPQHF,TGTGCCATCACTTTTTCCGGGACAGGGGGACAGCCCCAGCATTTT
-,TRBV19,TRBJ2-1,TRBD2,CASSFQRGYNEQFF,TGTGCCAGTAGTTTCCAGCGGGGGTACAATGAGCAGTTCTTC
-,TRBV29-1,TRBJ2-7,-,CSVAQGTYEQYF,TGCAGCGTTGCGCAGGGCACATACGAGCAGTACTTC
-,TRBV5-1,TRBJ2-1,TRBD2,CASSLAGLAQSYNEQFF,TGCGCCAGCAGCTTGGCTGGACTAGCCCAGTCCTACAATGAGCAGTTCTTC
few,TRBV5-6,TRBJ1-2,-,CASSLVRGYGGYTF,TGTGCCAGCAGCTTGGTGCGCGGGTATGGCGGCTACACCTTC
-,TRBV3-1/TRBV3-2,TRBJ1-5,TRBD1,CASSRTWTGTSSPQHF,TGTGCCAGCAGCCGCACCTGGACAGGGACATCAAGCCCCCAGCATTTT
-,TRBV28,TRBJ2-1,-,CASSRSTSLSYNEQFF,TGTGCCAGCAGTCGTTCGACTAGTCTCTCCTACAATGAGCAGTTCTTC
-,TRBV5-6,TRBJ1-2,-,CASSLGTARGYGYTF,TGTGCCAGCAGCTTGGGGACAGCGAGGGGTTATGGCTACACCTTC
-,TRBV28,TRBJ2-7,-,CASSLGAGVTYEQYF,TGTGCCAGCAGTCTGGGGGCGGGCGTTACCTACGAGCAGTACTTC
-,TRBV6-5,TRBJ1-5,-,CASSPARGSNQPQHF,TGTGCCAGCAGCCCCGCCCGGGGTTCAAATCAGCCCCAGCATTTT
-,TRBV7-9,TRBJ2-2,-,CASSPMGLVVNTGELFF,TGTGCCAGCAGCCCTATGGGGCTGGTTGTCAACACCGGGGAGCTGTTTTTT
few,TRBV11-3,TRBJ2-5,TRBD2,CASSLSGRNQETQYF,TGTGCCAGCAGCCTTAGCGGGAGAAACCAAGAGACCCAGTACTTC
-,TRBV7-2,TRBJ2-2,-,CASSLQGGANTGELFF,TGTGCCAGCAGCTTGCAAGGGGGTGCTAACACCGGGGAGCTGTTTTTT
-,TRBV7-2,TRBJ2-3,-,CASSLVSQTDTQYF,TGTGCCAGCAGCTTAGTAAGCCAAACAGATACGCAGTATTTT
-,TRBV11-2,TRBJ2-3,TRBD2,CASSRTGLAVTSTDTQYF,TGTGCCAGCAGCCGAACAGGACTAGCGGTGACTAGCACAGATACGCAGTATTTT
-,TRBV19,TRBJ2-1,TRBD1,CASKPGQTRHEQFF,TGTGCCAGTAAACCGGGACAGACCCGCCATGAGCAGTTCTTC
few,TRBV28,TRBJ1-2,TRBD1,CASSTGEPYGYTF,TGTGCCAGCAGTACAGGGGAGCCCTATGGCTACACCTTC